This passage covers 32 T cell receptor beta chains from one sample sequenced in a study of cytomegalovirus exposure and HLA in healthy donors. The PCR made use of 60 Vbeta and 13 Jbeta primers. TCRdb's table, derived via immunoSEQ multiplex PCR, lists solely in-frame clones and lacks some. The sample lists about 82,000 clones, less than 80% occurring once. The sample comprised PBMCs. These TCRs come from a man between 25 and 39 years old in good health and CMV-seropositive.

The rearrangement joins TRBV28 to TRBJ1-5, with D possibly matching TRBD1 (6 bases). Per germline, CDR1 MDHEN and CDR2 SYDVKM. The CDR3 has 13 amino acids. Trimming removed 4 bases at V and 6 bases at J, with 10 bases between. The CDR3 nucleotides read TGTGCCAGCAGTTGGAGGGGGGGTCAGCCCCAGCATTTT. This translates into CASSWRGGQPQHF.

This sequence joins TRBV14 and TRBJ2-5, with a tentative D call TRBD2 (5 bases). The germline V gene encodes CDR1 SGHDN and CDR2 FVKESK. V shed 4 bases and J shed 4 bases, with 13 bases lying between them. This CDR3 is built from 14 residues. The CDR3 region has the DNA TGTGCCAGCAGCCCGCCCGGGGTGACAGAGACCCAGTACTTC. Translating it yields CASSPPGVTETQYF.

The chain carries TRBV13 and TRBJ1-2; 7 bases align to TRBD1. The CDR3 sequence is 19 residues long. CDR1 and CDR2 from the germline V gene are PRHDT and FYEKMQ (reference sequence). V lost 5 bases, J lost 0 bases, and 18 bases stayed unmatched. The CDR3 loop reads CASSQGRGTVPRTNYGYTF. The CDR3 DNA follows: TGTGCCAGCAGCCAAGGAAGGGGGACAGTCCCCCGGACTAACTATGGCTACACCTTC.

The CDR3 sequence: CAIRGRGSTEAFF. In nucleotides, the CDR3 is TGTGCCATCAGGGGAAGAGGGAGCACTGAAGCTTTCTTT. The chain couples TRBV10-3 to TRBJ1-1; D not resolved. The CDR3 length is 13 residues. Deletions cut 6 bases from V and 4 bases from J, with 12 bases between. Germline lookup yields CDR1 ENHRY and CDR2 SYGVKD.

The rearrangement uses TRBV18 and TRBJ2-2; D perhaps matches TRBD1 (6 bases). The V end lost 5 bases, the J end lost 0 bases, and 13 bases lay between the germline ends. In germline, CDR1 is KGHSH, CDR2 LQKENI. The CDR3 runs to 16 residues. The CDR3: CASSSVGGANTGELFF. For the CDR3, the DNA is TGTGCCAGCTCATCGGTAGGGGGAGCGAACACCGGGGAGCTGTTTTTT.

V and J are TRBV7-7 and TRBJ2-5; TRBD1 might be the D (6 bases). Germline V gene sequence: CDR1 SSHAT, CDR2 FNYEAQ (reference sequence). V shed 5 bases and J shed 5 bases, with 18 bases lying between them. This CDR3 spans 15 amino acids. As DNA, the CDR3 is TGTGCCAGCAGCCCCCGGTCCCAGGGGTCGGAGACCCAGTACTTC. It yields the protein CASSPRSQGSETQYF.

The genes are TRBV29-1 and TRBJ1-1; 7 bases are a match to TRBD1. This CDR3 has 14 residues. CDR1 SQVTM and CDR2 ANQGSEA come from the germline V gene. The ends lost 5 bases at V and 1 base at J; junction bases unmatched: 7. CDR3 sequence reads: CSVSTGTENTEAFF. The CDR3 DNA is TGCAGCGTTTCTACGGGGACAGAGAACACTGAAGCTTTCTTT.

A few counts support this clone. The chain uses TRBV5-1 and TRBJ2-7, with TRBD1 identical over 9 bases. Germline V lookup: CDR1 SGHRS, CDR2 YFSETQ. The CDR3 runs to 15 residues. J lost 3 bases, V lost 3 bases, and 7 bases had no gene match. The DNA of the CDR3 is TGCGCCAGCAGCTCCCGGACAGGGGAGGACTACGAGCAGTACTTC. This codes for CASSSRTGEDYEQYF.

The chain is built from TRBV25-1 and TRBJ2-1; 12 bases are shared with TRBD2. This CDR3 contains 16 residues. J lost 10 bases, V lost 1 base, and 8 bases had no gene match. Germline CDR1 is MGHDK and CDR2 is SYGVNS. This CDR3 reads CASSEFNGLAGREQFF. In DNA form, the CDR3 reads TGTGCCAGCAGTGAATTTAATGGACTAGCGGGAAGGGAGCAGTTCTTC.

The CDR3 region has the DNA TGTGCCAGCAGTTTAACAGGGAACACTGAAGCTTTCTTT. Encoded protein: CASSLTGNTEAFF. The chain carries TRBV28 and TRBJ1-1; D might be TRBD1 (5 bases). The CDR3 covers 13 residues. Trimming removed 2 bases at V and 1 base at J, with 5 bases between. Looked up from germline, CDR1 is MDHEN and CDR2 is SYDVKM.

The chain is built from TRBV5-4 and TRBJ1-1, with 7 bases identical to TRBD1. Germline CDR1 SGHNT, CDR2 YYREEE (reference sequence). The ends lost 4 bases at V and 3 bases at J; junction bases unmatched: 9. The CDR3 totals 15 residues. CDR3 sequence: CASSKGQWSDTEAFF. The CDR3 bases are TGTGCCAGCAGCAAGGGACAGTGGAGCGACACTGAAGCTTTCTTT.

The chain recombines TRBV9 with TRBJ2-5; D unresolved. Germline V gene lookup returns CDR1 SGDLS and CDR2 YYNGEE. The CDR3 consists of 15 residues. V gave up 2 bases and J gave up 2 bases, with 13 bases separating them. The CDR3 nucleotides read TGTGCCAGCAGCGTTCCGCCTGACGGGCAAGAGACCCAGTACTTC. Its protein is CASSVPPDGQETQYF. The variable domain in full, with the rest retrieved from reference TRBV9 and TRBJ2-5, is DSGVTQTPKHLITATGQRVTLRCSPRSGDLSVYWYQQSLDQGLQFLIQYYNGEERAKGNILERFSAQQFPDLHSELNLSSLELGDSALYFCASSVPPDGQETQYFGPGTRLLVL.

The chain employs TRBV19 and TRBJ2-2; 8 bases align to TRBD1. The CDR3 extends over 15 amino acids. J was trimmed by 6 bases and V by 3 bases; bases with no gene match: 6. Germline loops: CDR1 LNHDA, CDR2 SQIVND (reference sequence). In DNA, the CDR3 is TGTGCCAGTAGTATCGGACAGGGATGGGCCGGGGAGCTGTTTTTT. Translating it yields CASSIGQGWAGELFF.

The chain combines TRBV2 with TRBJ1-1; 10 nucleotides agree with TRBD1. The junction had 6 bases not matched to a gene; V was cut back by 6 bases and J by 5 bases. This CDR3 region has 14 residues. Germline-derived CDR1 and CDR2 are SNHLY and FYNNEI. CDR3 nucleotides: TGTGCCAGCAGCTGGGACAGGGGAGGGACTGAAGCTTTCTTT. Translation: CASSWDRGGTEAFF.

V gene TRBV28 combines with J gene TRBJ2-4; no reliable D call. V lost 5 bases to trimming and J lost 9 bases, with 11 bases between them. The CDR3 length is 12 residues. CDR1 and CDR2 (germline): MDHEN, SYDVKM. The DNA for the CDR3 is TGTGCCAGCAGTCTTCGAGGTGGCATTCAGTACTTC. Residues: CASSLRGGIQYF.

The J gene is TRBJ2-4, the V gene TRBV7-9; 10 bases map to TRBD2. V gave up 5 bases and J gave up 7 bases; unmatched junction bases: 8. Germline V CDR1 and CDR2: SEHNR, FQNEAQ (reference sequence). The CDR3 sequence is 15 residues long. CDR3: CASSTLAGVGNIQYF. CDR3 DNA: TGTGCCAGCAGCACCCTAGCGGGGGTCGGGAACATTCAGTACTTC. The entire variable domain, with the rest obtained from reference TRBV7-9 and TRBJ2-4, is as follows: DTGVSQNPRHKITKRGQNVTFRCDPISEHNRLYWYRQTLGQGPEFLTYFQNEAQLEKSRLLSDRFSAERPKGSFSTLEIQRTEQGDSAMYLCASSTLAGVGNIQYFGAGTRLSVL.

The chain carries TRBV11-1 and TRBJ2-3, with D perhaps TRBD1 (5 bases). Trimming took 0 bases from V and 2 from J, leaving 9 bases between them. The germline CDR1 and CDR2 sequences are SGHAT and FQDESV (reference sequence). This CDR3 has 15 amino acids. The CDR3 region has the DNA TGTGCCAGCAGCTTAGCAGGGGAATCCACAGATACGCAGTATTTT. Protein product: CASSLAGESTDTQYF.

This chain connects TRBV28 to TRBJ2-5; no clear D. This CDR3 is built from 11 residues. The germline V and J ends were trimmed by 6 bases and 5 bases, with 7 bases remaining between them. Germline V gene lookup returns CDR1 MDHEN and CDR2 SYDVKM. This CDR3 reads CASRAAETQYF. CDR3 bases: TGTGCCAGCAGGGCGGCTGAGACCCAGTACTTC.

This clone was recorded a few times. The chain recombines TRBV4-2 with TRBJ1-4; maybe TRBD1 (6 bases). V shed 6 bases and J shed 6 bases, with 11 bases lying between them. Germline loops: CDR1 LGHNA, CDR2 YNFKEQ. The CDR3 loop spans 13 amino acids. The CDR3 DNA reads as TGTGCCAGCAGTCGACAGGCGGATGAAAAACTGTTTTTT. Translation: CASSRQADEKLFF.

The V call is TRBV6-5, the J call TRBJ1-1; no clear D. The V end was cut by 0 bases, the J end by 2 bases, with 10 bases between. The germline V gene has CDR1 MNHEY and CDR2 SVGAGI. The CDR3 contains 15 residues. The CDR3 here is CASSYSSARNTEAFF. In nucleotides, the CDR3 is TGTGCCAGCAGTTACTCGAGCGCCAGAAACACTGAAGCTTTCTTT.

The chain combines TRBV18 with TRBJ2-7, with 9 nucleotides matching TRBD1. Germline V lookup: CDR1 KGHSH, CDR2 LQKENI. CDR3 length equals 14 residues. Germline trimming cut 3 bases from V and 7 bases from J; bases unmatched to any gene: 7. DNA of the CDR3: TGTGCCAGCTCACCGACAGGGGGGCCTAAAGAGCAGTACTTC. Translation: CASSPTGGPKEQYF.

The chain uses TRBV9 and TRBJ2-7; tentative D call: TRBD1 (6 bases). CDR3 length equals 14 residues. Between the trimmed V and J ends, which lost 1 base and 3 bases, there was a span of 11 bases. Germline CDR1 reads SGDLS; CDR2 reads YYNGEE. The CDR3 is CASSVTQDSYEQYF. Here the CDR3 DNA reads TGTGCCAGCAGCGTAACCCAGGACAGCTACGAGCAGTACTTC.

The genes are TRBV7-3 and TRBJ2-1; TRBD2 agrees at 10 bases. V shed 0 bases, J shed 1 base, and the junction held 6 bases outside the gene matches. Germline V gene lookup returns CDR1 SGHTA and CDR2 FQGTGA. The CDR3 sequence is 18 residues long. The CDR3 coding sequence is TGTGCCAGCAGCTTAACACTTTTAGCGGGGGGATCCTACAATGAGCAGTTCTTC. Its protein is CASSLTLLAGGSYNEQFF.

The chain carries TRBV4-3 and TRBJ1-4, with 9 bases aligning to TRBD1. J was trimmed by 0 bases and V by 0 bases; bases with no gene match: 5. The CDR3 contains 18 residues. Germline CDR1 is LGHNA and CDR2 is YSLEER. CDR3 in amino acids: CASSQEGQGIATNEKLFF. The CDR3 DNA follows: TGCGCCAGCAGCCAAGAGGGACAGGGTATTGCAACTAATGAAAAACTGTTTTTT.

The CDR3, as DNA: TGTGCCAGCAGCCCCGGGACAGGGGCTGGAAACACCATATATTTT. It is translated as CASSPGTGAGNTIYF. J is TRBJ1-3 and V is TRBV5-4, with TRBD1 identical over 10 bases. Trimming took 4 bases from V and 2 from J; bases not matched to a gene: 3. Germline values: CDR1 SGHNT, CDR2 YYREEE (reference sequence). This CDR3 is 15 amino acids long.

J is TRBJ2-1 and V is TRBV4-3, with 7 positions matching TRBD1. Germline CDR1 is LGHNA and CDR2 is YSLEER. The V segment lost 0 bases and the J segment 9 bases; nucleotides outside the gene matches: 5. The CDR3 is 14 residues long. The chain's CDR3 is CASSQDWNRGEQFF. The DNA for the CDR3 is TGCGCCAGCAGCCAAGACTGGAACAGGGGTGAGCAGTTCTTC.

The rearrangement uses TRBV27 and TRBJ2-7, with D perhaps TRBD2 (6 bases). The CDR3 loop spans 13 amino acids. Looked up from germline, CDR1 is MNHEY and CDR2 is SMNVEV (reference sequence). V lost 2 bases, J lost 6 bases, and 11 bases lay in between. CDR3 region: CASSLGIGSEQYF. For the CDR3, the DNA is TGTGCCAGCAGTTTAGGGATCGGGAGCGAGCAGTACTTC.

V and J are TRBV27 and TRBJ1-1; 8 bases are shared with TRBD1. Germline CDR1 MNHEY, CDR2 SMNVEV (reference sequence). This CDR3 region has 14 residues. Trimming at V came to 3 bases and at J to 5 bases, leaving 5 bases not matched to a gene. As DNA, the CDR3 is TGTGCCAGCAGTTTTGGACAGGGAGGGACTGAAGCTTTCTTT. Protein: CASSFGQGGTEAFF.

This clone was counted between two and nine times. The chain has TRBV11-3 and TRBJ2-7; D is unclear. The CDR3 is 14 residues long. Deletions cut 0 bases from V and 0 bases from J, with 6 bases between. Germline V gene sequence: CDR1 SGHNT, CDR2 YENEEA. The DNA for the CDR3 is TGTGCCAGCAGCTTAGATGGCAGCTCCTACGAGCAGTACTTC. Translated: CASSLDGSSYEQYF.

The V and J genes are TRBV6-4 and TRBJ2-1; 9 nucleotides match TRBD1. With V trimmed by 6 bases and J by 1 base, 10 bases remained unmatched. The CDR3 is 17 amino acids. Germline CDR1 and CDR2: MRHNA and SNTAGT. CDR3: CASSRDRAGTSYNEQFF. The CDR3 nucleotides are TGTGCCAGCAGCCGGGACAGGGCTGGGACTTCCTACAATGAGCAGTTCTTC.

V usage is TRBV28 and J usage is TRBJ2-3, with 7 bases lining up with TRBD1. This CDR3 spans 14 amino acids. Germline V gene data show CDR1 as MDHEN and CDR2 as SYDVKM. The trim removed 3 bases at V and 6 bases at J, leaving 6 bases unmatched. This CDR3 is CASSFYRGQDTQYF. DNA of the CDR3: TGTGCCAGCAGTTTTTACAGGGGACAGGATACGCAGTATTTT.

As regards this clone: Other nucleotide sequences from this sample produce the same CDR3. This chain connects TRBV4-2 to TRBJ2-3; 10 bases are shared with TRBD1. This CDR3 comprises 16 residues. J was trimmed by 2 bases and V by 3 bases; bases with no gene match: 5. Germline V gene lookup returns CDR1 LGHNA and CDR2 YNFKEQ. The CDR3 is CASSHLGQGDTDTQYF. The CDR3, as DNA: TGTGCCAGCAGCCACCTCGGACAGGGGGACACAGATACGCAGTATTTT.